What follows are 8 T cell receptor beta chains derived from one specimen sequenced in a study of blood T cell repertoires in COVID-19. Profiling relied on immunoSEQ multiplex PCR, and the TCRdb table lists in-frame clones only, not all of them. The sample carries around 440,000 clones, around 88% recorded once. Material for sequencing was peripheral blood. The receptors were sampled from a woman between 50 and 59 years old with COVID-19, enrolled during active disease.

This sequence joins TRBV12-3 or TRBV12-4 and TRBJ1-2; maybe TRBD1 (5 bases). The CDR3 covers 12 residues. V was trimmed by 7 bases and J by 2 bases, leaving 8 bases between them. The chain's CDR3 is CASKGMNYGYTF. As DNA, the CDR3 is TGTGCCAGCAAGGGGATGAACTATGGCTACACCTTC.

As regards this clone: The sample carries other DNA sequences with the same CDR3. DNA of the CDR3: TGTGCCAGCAGCGTAGGGGGGCTCGGCACTGAAGCTTTCTTT. Its translation: CASSVGGLGTEAFF. The rearrangement links TRBV9 to TRBJ1-1, with D possibly matching TRBD1 (6 bases). The CDR3 has 14 residues. The ends were cut back, 0 bases at V and 4 bases at J, with 10 bases in the middle. CDR1 is SGDLS, CDR2 YYNGEE, per germline.

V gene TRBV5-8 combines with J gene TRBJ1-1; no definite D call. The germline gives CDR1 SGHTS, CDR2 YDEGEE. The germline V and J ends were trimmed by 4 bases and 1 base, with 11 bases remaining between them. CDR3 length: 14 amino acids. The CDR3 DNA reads TGTGCCAGCAGCCCGATCGGGAGGAACACTGAAGCTTTCTTT. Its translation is CASSPIGRNTEAFF.

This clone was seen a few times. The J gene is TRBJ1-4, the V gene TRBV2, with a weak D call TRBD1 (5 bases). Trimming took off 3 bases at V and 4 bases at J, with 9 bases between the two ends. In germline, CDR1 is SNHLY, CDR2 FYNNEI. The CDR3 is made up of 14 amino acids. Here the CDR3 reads CASSDGQGNEKLFF. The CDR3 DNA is TGTGCCAGCAGTGATGGGCAGGGTAATGAAAAACTGTTTTTT. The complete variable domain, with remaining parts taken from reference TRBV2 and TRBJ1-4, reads EPEVTQTPSHQVTQMGQEVILRCVPISNHLYFYWYRQILGQKVEFLVSFYNNEISEKSEIFDDQFSVERPDGSNFTLKIRSTKLEDSAMYFCASSDGQGNEKLFFGSGTQLSVL.

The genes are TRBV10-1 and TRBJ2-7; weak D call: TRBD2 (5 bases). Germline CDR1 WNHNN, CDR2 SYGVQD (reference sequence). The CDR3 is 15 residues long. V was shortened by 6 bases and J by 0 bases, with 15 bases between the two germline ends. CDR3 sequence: CASSPAGGFSYEQYF. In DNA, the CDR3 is TGCGCCAGCAGCCCCGCAGGCGGGTTCTCCTACGAGCAGTACTTC.

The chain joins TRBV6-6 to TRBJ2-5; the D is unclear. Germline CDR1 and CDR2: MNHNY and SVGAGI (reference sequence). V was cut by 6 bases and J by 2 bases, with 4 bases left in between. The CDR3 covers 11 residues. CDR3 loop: CASSPQETQYF. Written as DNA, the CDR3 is TGTGCCAGCAGCCCGCAAGAGACCCAGTACTTC.

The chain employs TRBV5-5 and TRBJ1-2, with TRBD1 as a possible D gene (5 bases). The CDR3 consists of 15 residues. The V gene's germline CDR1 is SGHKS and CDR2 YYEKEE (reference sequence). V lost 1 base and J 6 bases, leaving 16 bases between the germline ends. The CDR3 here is CASSLWGKLADGYTF. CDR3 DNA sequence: TGTGCCAGCAGCTTGTGGGGGAAACTAGCCGATGGCTACACCTTC.

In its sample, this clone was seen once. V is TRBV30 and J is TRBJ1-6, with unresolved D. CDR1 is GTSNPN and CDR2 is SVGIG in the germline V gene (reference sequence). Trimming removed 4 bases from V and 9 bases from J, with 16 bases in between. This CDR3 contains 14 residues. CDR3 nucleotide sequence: TGTGCCTGGATTTCACAGCTCTCCGGTTCACCCCTCCACTTT. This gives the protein CAWISQLSGSPLHF.